This entry lists 3 T cell receptor beta chains sequenced from one sample in a study of control samples from healthy donors and cancer patients. Sequenced by immunoSEQ multiplex PCR; TCRdb stores in-frame clones only, minus some. The data show roughly 92,000 clones, approximately 88% seen once. The sequenced sample consisted of blood. The receptors stem from a woman aged 60-70 years in good health.

V gene TRBV15 combines with J gene TRBJ2-3, with TRBD2 identical over 7 bases. The CDR3 length is 14 residues. The V gene end was trimmed by 8 bases and the J gene end by 6 bases; junction bases not matched to a gene: 11. Germline V CDR1 and CDR2: LNHNV, YYDKDF (reference sequence). CDR3 bases: TGTGCCACCGGGGGGGGAGGGGATAAGGATACGCAGTATTTT. This gives the protein CATGGGGDKDTQYF.

The chain employs TRBV10-3 and TRBJ1-2; TRBD1 might be the D (5 bases). The CDR3 has 13 amino acids. Germline V gene data show CDR1 as ENHRY and CDR2 as SYGVKD. V was pared by 8 bases and J by 6 bases, with 16 bases between. Written as DNA, the CDR3 is TGTGCCATCGGGAGTGGGGGGACGGATGGCTACACCTTC. Protein: CAIGSGGTDGYTF.

The V gene is TRBV18, the J gene TRBJ2-1; 7 bases map to TRBD1. From germline, CDR1 is KGHSH and CDR2 LQKENI. The CDR3 runs 17 residues. With 1 base clipped from V and 5 bases from J, the junction kept 11 bases outside the gene matches. CDR3 bases: TGTGCCAGCTCACCACTGCCAGGGCAGGGGGTTCACAATGAGCAGTTCTTC. Translation: CASSPLPGQGVHNEQFF. Variable domain in full (rest from reference TRBV18 and TRBJ2-1): NAGVMQNPRHLVRRRGQEARLRCSPMKGHSHVYWYRQLPEEGLKFMVYLQKENIIDESGMPKERFSAEFPKEGPSILRIQQVVRGDSAAYFCASSPLPGQGVHNEQFFGPGTRLTVL.